The clone carrying this T cell receptor beta chain was seen more than once but under ten times. Its cognate antigen is unknown. Germline-derived CDR1 and CDR2 are SNHLY and FYNNEI. The CDR3 length is 14 residues. Unmatched junction bases numbered 6, after V lost 6 bases and J lost 4 bases. This entry comes from a study of beta chain features in type 1 diabetes. Study results and caveats: Among all four CD4+ subsets, Type 1 diabetes patients had TCRB CDR3s that were moderately but significantly shorter.

Expressed TCRB transcripts got sequenced, as all isolated RNA was reverse transcribed. Profiling relied on immunoSEQ multiplex PCR, and the TCRdb table lists in-frame clones only, not all of them. The top ten clones hold 0.013% to 0.015% of a sample with roughly 330,000 clones, roughly 12% of them seen once. What was sequenced was naive CD4+ T cells from blood. This receptor was obtained from a woman younger than 35 with type 1 diabetes. This chain connects TRBV2 to TRBJ2-5; the match to TRBD1 covers 9 bases. CDR3 nucleotides: TGTGCCAGCAGAGCAAACAGGGGGCCAGAGACCCAGTACTTC. Encoded protein: CASRANRGPETQYF.